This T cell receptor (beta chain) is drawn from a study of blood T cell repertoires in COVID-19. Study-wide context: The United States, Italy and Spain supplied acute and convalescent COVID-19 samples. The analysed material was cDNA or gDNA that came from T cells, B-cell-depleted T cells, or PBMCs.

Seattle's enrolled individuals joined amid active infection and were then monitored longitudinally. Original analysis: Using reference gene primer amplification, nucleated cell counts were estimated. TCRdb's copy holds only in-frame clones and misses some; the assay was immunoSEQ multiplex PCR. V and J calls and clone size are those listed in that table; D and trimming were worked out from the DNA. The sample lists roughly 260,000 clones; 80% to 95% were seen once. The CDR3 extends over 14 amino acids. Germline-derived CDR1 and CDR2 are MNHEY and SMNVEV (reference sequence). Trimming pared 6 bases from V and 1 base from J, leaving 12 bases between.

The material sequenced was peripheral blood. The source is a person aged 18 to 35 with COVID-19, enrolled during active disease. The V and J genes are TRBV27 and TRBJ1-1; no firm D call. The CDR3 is CASSSGTGNTEAFF. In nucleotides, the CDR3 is TGTGCCAGCAGCTCGGGTACGGGGAACACTGAAGCTTTCTTT.